The rows below give T cell receptor beta chains drawn from one sample of a study of tumor and adjacent non-tumor tissue in lung cancer. TCRdb re-called the multiplex PCR reads through MiXCR, storing one row per CDR3 protein. The profile shows tens of thousands of distinct CDR3 sequences, about 72% of them singletons. The sequencing sample was made of lung tumor tissue. The receptors shown here come from a man in his 60s with non-small cell lung cancer. CDR3s include the opening cysteine and the closing phenylalanine or tryptophan. The D gene is left open where the match is weak. Some rows have no size entry. The others give once, few or many, or a class for an expanded clone.

j_gene,v_gene,abundance,d_gene,CDR3nt,CDR3aa
TRBJ2-7,TRBV20-1,.,.,TGCAGTGCTACAACAGGGCAAGGCTACGAGCAGTACTTC,CSATTGQGYEQYF
TRBJ2-7,TRBV12-3/TRBV12-4,few,.,TGTGCCAGCGCAAAGGGAGTCTACGAGCAGTACTTC,CASAKGVYEQYF
TRBJ2-3,TRBV4-3,many,TRBD2,TGCGCCAGCAGCCACAGACTTGGGGCTAGCGGGAGCACAGATACGCAGTATTTT,CASSHRLGASGSTDTQYF
TRBJ1-5,TRBV20-1,.,.,TGCAGTGCTAGAGATGGGATAGGAGGCAATCAGCCCCATCATTTT,CSARDGIGGNQPHHF
TRBJ1-1,TRBV4-1,.,.,TGCGCCAGCAGCCCCTACGGGGATAACATTGAAGCTTTCTTT,CASSPYGDNIEAFF
TRBJ2-3,TRBV28,.,TRBD2,TGTGCCAGCAGGTTATCCCGGGGGGGCACAGATACGCAGTATTTT,CASRLSRGGTDTQYF
TRBJ2-5,TRBV5-1,.,.,TGCACCAGCAACTTGAGGGGTGGCGAGGCCCAGTACTTC,CTSNLRGGEAQYF
TRBJ1-2,TRBV20-1,.,.,TGCAGTGTTCGGTCCACAGGATCTCCTAGCTATGGCTACACCTTC,CSVRSTGSPSYGYTF
TRBJ1-1,TRBV20-1,.,.,TGCAGTGCTATGGTGGGGGAACACACTGAAGCTTTCTTT,CSAMVGEHTEAFF
TRBJ2-7,TRBV12-3/TRBV12-4,.,TRBD2,TGTGCCAGGAGCCAAAGGAGACGGACTAGCGGTTCCTACGAGCAGTACTTC,CARSQRRRTSGSYEQYF
TRBJ2-3,TRBV11-2,once,TRBD2,TGTGCCAGCAGCTTAGCGGGAGGCGCTGGCACAGATACGCAGTATTTT,CASSLAGGAGTDTQYF
TRBJ2-3,TRBV12-3/TRBV12-4,.,TRBD2,TGTGCCAGCAGCTTAACGGGAGGGCCGATAGATACGCAGTATTTT,CASSLTGGPIDTQYF
TRBJ2-7,TRBV20-1,many,TRBD2,TGCAGTGCTAGAAGACTAGCGGGAGCCGAGCAGTACTTC,CSARRLAGAEQYF
TRBJ2-3,TRBV28,.,.,TGTGCCAGCAGTCAGACAGGCTTAGATATGCAGTATTTT,CASSQTGLDMQYF
TRBJ2-2,TRBV11-2,.,TRBD1,TGTGCCAGGAGCTGGACAGGGCGGCCCGGGGAGCAGTTCTTT,CARSWTGRPGEQFF
TRBJ2-5,TRBV28,.,.,TGTGCCAACAGTTTAGGATACTCTCGGGAGACCCAGTACTTC,CANSLGYSRETQYF
TRBJ1-5,TRBV5-5,.,.,TGTGCCAGCAGCTTGTTTCCCACAGGGTGTCTTAGCGATCAGCCCCAGCATTTT,CASSLFPTGCLSDQPQHF
TRBJ2-1,TRBV11-2,.,.,TGTGCCAGCAGCTTAGCAGGGATCAATGAGCAGTTCTTC,CASSLAGINEQFF
TRBJ2-4,TRBV12-3/TRBV12-4,.,TRBD1,TGCGCCAACAGAAGAAGACAGGGAAACATTCAGTACTTC,CANRRRQGNIQYF
TRBJ2-1,TRBV20-1,.,.,TGCAGTGCTAGTAGGCTAGCGAGGTACAATGAGCAGTTCTTC,CSASRLARYNEQFF
TRBJ1-2,TRBV12-3/TRBV12-4,.,TRBD1,TGTGCTAACAGTCCAGTCCGGGGACAGGGCTATGGTTACACCTTC,CANSPVRGQGYGYTF
TRBJ2-1,TRBV10-3,many,.,TGTGCCATCAGGTCGGCACCCCCTAACAATGAGCAGTTCTTC,CAIRSAPPNNEQFF
TRBJ2-7,TRBV5-1,.,.,TGCGCCAGCAGCAGCGCAAGAAAGGGGGAGCAGTACTTC,CASSSARKGEQYF
TRBJ1-1,TRBV28,.,.,TGTGCCAGCAGTTTATCAGGGACGCAGAACACTGAAGCTTACTTT,CASSLSGTQNTEAYF
TRBJ2-3,TRBV6-1,.,TRBD2,TGTGCCAGCATGAGGGCTAGCGGGGCAGATACGCACTATTTC,CASMRASGADTHYF
TRBJ2-7,TRBV4-1,.,TRBD2,TGCTCCAGCAGCCACCCATCCAGCGGGGGGCAGACCTACGAGCAGTACTTC,CSSSHPSSGGQTYEQYF
TRBJ2-3,TRBV6-6,.,TRBD2,TGTGCCAGCAGGCCCAATCCGGGACTAGCGGGAGCAGATACGCAGTATTTT,CASRPNPGLAGADTQYF
TRBJ2-1,TRBV9,few,TRBD2,TGTGCCAGCAGCCCCCGGACTAGCGGGACTAGTGATGAGCAGTTCTTC,CASSPRTSGTSDEQFF
TRBJ1-1,TRBV11-1,.,.,TGTGCCAGCATCTTGAGGAGGGGCCCTGACACTGAAGCTTTCTTT,CASILRRGPDTEAFF
TRBJ2-3,TRBV29-1,.,TRBD1,TGCAGCGTCCCAGACAGGGCTTCTAGCACAGATGGGCAGTATTTT,CSVPDRASSTDGQYF
TRBJ2-3,TRBV7-9,many,.,TGTGCCAGCAGCCCCCGTTCCGGAGGAGGGACAGATACGCAGTATTTT,CASSPRSGGGTDTQYF
TRBJ2-1,TRBV11-3,.,.,TGTGCAAGCATACGGACTACTACGTCTACTGAGCAGTCCTTC,CASIRTTTSTEQSF
TRBJ2-5,TRBV7-9,few,.,TGTGCCAGCAGCTTAGGGCAACTCCAAGAGACCCAGTACTTC,CASSLGQLQETQYF
TRBJ2-1,TRBV4-3,.,TRBD2,TGCACCAGCAGCCAAGATCCAGCGGGGGGCGCCATTGATGAGCAGTTCTTC,CTSSQDPAGGAIDEQFF
TRBJ2-5,TRBV25-1,few,.,TGTGCCAGCAGTGAATTGGGCAGCCAAGAGACCCAGTACTTC,CASSELGSQETQYF
TRBJ1-6,TRBV6-5,medium-sized,.,TGTGCCAGCAGTTACAGGGATGGGAATTCACCCCTCCACTTT,CASSYRDGNSPLHF
TRBJ1-2,TRBV12-3/TRBV12-4,many,.,TGTGCCAGCAGATCTCAATACCCCTTCGGTGGCTACACCTTC,CASRSQYPFGGYTF
TRBJ1-6,TRBV7-8,many,.,TGTGCCAGCAGCTTAGAACCAAATTCACCCCTCCACTTT,CASSLEPNSPLHF
TRBJ2-2,TRBV11-3,.,TRBD2,TGTGCCAGCAGTTTAAGAGGGAGGGCCTCGGAGCTGTCTTTT,CASSLRGRASELSF
TRBJ1-2,TRBV5-4,once,.,TGTGCCAGCAGCTTGGGAGGGTCCAACTATGACCACACCTTC,CASSLGGSNYDHTF